This TCR beta chain derives from a study of shared clonotypes between healthy human individuals. As for the study in general: For every donor, three CD4 naive, three CD4 memory, two CD8 naive and one CD8 memory plates were used. Study observations and caveats: Donors were few, which limited the genetic and exposure-history diversity represented.

V gave up 6 bases and J gave up 4 bases; unmatched junction bases: 8. Looked up from germline, CDR1 is MNHEY and CDR2 is SMNVEV (reference sequence). This CDR3 spans 15 amino acids. Of note for this clone: Its target is not known. The sample carries other DNA sequences with the same CDR3.

Sequenced by immunoSEQ multiplex PCR; TCRdb stores in-frame clones only, minus some. The sample has over 850,000 clones; 75% to 85% are singletons. The TCR was taken from a man aged 18 to 29 in good health. Some clones in this sample may be carry-over from other donors' samples. The sample was memory CD4+ T cells from PBMCs. Subset reported: CD45RA-negative fraction. The chain employs TRBV27 and TRBJ2-1, with TRBD2 identical over 8 bases. This CDR3 reads CASSLSASGYNEQFF. CDR3 in DNA: TGTGCCAGCAGCCTTAGTGCTAGCGGGTACAATGAGCAGTTCTTC.